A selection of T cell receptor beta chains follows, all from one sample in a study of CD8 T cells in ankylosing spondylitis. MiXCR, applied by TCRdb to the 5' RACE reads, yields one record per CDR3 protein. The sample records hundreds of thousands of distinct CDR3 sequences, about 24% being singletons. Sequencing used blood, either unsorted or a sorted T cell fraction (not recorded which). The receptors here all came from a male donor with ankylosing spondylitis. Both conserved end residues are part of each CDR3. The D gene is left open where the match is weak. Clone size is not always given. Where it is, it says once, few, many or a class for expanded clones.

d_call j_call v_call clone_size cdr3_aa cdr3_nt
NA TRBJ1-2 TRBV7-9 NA CASSAQGTNYGYTF TGTGCCAGCAGCGCCCAGGGGACTAACTATGGCTACACCTTC
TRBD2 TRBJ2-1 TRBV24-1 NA CATSDGLAGTSYNEQFF TGTGCCACCAGTGATGGGTTAGCGGGGACCTCCTACAATGAGCAGTTCTTC
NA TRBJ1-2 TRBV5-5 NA CASSSLTSSRGNYGYTF TGTGCCAGCAGCTCCTTGACTTCCTCTAGAGGCAACTATGGCTACACCTTC
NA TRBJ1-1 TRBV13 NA CASSLDLQRNTEAFF TGTGCCAGCAGCTTAGATCTTCAGAGGAACACTGAAGCTTTCTTT
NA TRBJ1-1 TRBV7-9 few CASSLVSGAGGTEAFF TGTGCCAGCAGCTTAGTTTCAGGGGCGGGTGGCACTGAAGCTTTCTTT
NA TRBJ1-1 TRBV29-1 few CSVVVRNTEAFF TGCAGCGTTGTGGTCCGGAACACTGAAGCTTTCTTT
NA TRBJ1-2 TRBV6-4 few CASSDSSTGSWNYGYTF TGTGCCAGCAGTGACAGTTCGACGGGTAGCTGGAACTATGGCTACACCTTC
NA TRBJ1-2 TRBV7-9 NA CASSPSRGASYTF TGTGCCAGCAGCCCTAGTCGGGGGGCGAGCTACACCTTC
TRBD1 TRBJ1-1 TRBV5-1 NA CASRRDSNTEAFF TGCGCCAGCAGACGGGACAGCAACACTGAAGCTTTCTTT
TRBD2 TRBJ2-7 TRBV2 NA CASNPQGLASSYEQYF TGTGCCAGCAATCCTCAGGGACTAGCGAGCTCCTACGAGCAGTACTTC
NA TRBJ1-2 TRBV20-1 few CSAKLGVNYGYTF TGCAGTGCAAAGTTAGGCGTAAACTATGGCTACACCTTC
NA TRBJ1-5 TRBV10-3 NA CAISEREGYYSNQPQHF TGTGCCATCAGTGAGCGGGAGGGTTACTATAGCAATCAGCCCCAGCATTTT
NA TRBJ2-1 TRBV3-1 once CASSASLLVRGYNEQFF TGTGCCAGCAGCGCATCACTACTAGTAAGGGGGTACAATGAGCAGTTCTTC
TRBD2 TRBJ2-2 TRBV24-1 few CATSDLTTSGGTGELFF TGTGCCACCAGTGATTTGACGACTAGCGGGGGCACCGGGGAGCTGTTTTTT
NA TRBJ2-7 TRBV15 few CATSRGLLQKGEQYF TGTGCCACCAGCAGAGGACTCCTCCAGAAGGGCGAGCAGTACTTC
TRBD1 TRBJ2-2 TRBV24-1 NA CATSETRQGADTGELFF TGTGCCACCAGTGAAACCCGACAGGGGGCCGACACCGGGGAGCTGTTTTTT
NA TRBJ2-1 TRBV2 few CASSGDSSYNEQFF TGTGCCAGCAGTGGGGACTCCTCCTACAATGAGCAGTTCTTC
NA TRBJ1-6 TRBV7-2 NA CASSLHHLNNSPLHF TGTGCCAGCAGCCTACACCACCTAAATAATTCACCCCTCCACTTT
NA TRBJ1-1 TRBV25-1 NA CASSDSGRGDTEAFF TGTGCCAGCAGTGATTCCGGTAGGGGAGACACTGAAGCTTTCTTT
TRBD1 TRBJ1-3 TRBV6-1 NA CASSRGTGRNTIYF TGTGCCAGCAGTCGCGGGACAGGGCGAAACACCATATATTTT
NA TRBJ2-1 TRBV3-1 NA CASSHMRKKYNEQFF TGTGCCAGCAGCCATATGAGGAAGAAATACAATGAGCAGTTCTTC
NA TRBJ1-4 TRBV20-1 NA CSATEPYSGVGNEKLFF TGCAGTGCTACGGAGCCTTACTCGGGCGTGGGTAATGAAAAACTGTTTTTT
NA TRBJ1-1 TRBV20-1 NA CSAREGGDVNTEAFF TGCAGTGCTAGAGAAGGGGGTGACGTGAACACTGAAGCTTTCTTT
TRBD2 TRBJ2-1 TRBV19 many CASSQIGTSGFNEQFF TGTGCCAGTAGCCAAATCGGGACTAGCGGGTTCAATGAGCAGTTCTTC
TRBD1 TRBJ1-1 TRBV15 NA CATSGSGQRRPEAFF TGTGCCACCAGCGGCTCGGGACAGAGAAGGCCTGAAGCTTTCTTT
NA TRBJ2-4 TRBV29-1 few CSGGNGGQNIQYF TGCAGCGGGGGTAATGGGGGCCAAAACATTCAGTACTTC
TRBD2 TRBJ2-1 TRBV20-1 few CSARRVAGAVNEQFF TGCAGTGCTAGACGAGTAGCGGGAGCGGTAAATGAGCAGTTCTTC
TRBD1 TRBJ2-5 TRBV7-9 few CASSLGTGFKETQYF TGTGCCAGCAGCTTAGGGACAGGTTTCAAAGAGACCCAGTACTTC
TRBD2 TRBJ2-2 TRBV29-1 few CSTGTSGTGELFF TGCAGCACCGGGACTAGCGGAACCGGGGAGCTGTTTTTT
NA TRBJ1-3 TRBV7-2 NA CASRISGNTIYF TGTGCCAGCAGGATCTCTGGAAACACCATATATTTT
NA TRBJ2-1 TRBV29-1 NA CSVGEINEQFF TGCAGCGTTGGAGAGATAAATGAGCAGTTCTTC
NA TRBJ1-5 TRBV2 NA CASSDQTGYNQPQHF TGTGCCAGCAGTGACCAGACAGGCTACAATCAGCCCCAGCATTTT
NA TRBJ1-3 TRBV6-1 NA CASSIPGSGNTIYF TGTGCCAGTTCAATACCGGGGTCTGGAAACACCATATATTTT
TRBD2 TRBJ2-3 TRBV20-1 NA CSATGTSGTDTQYF TGCAGTGCAACCGGGACTAGCGGGACAGATACGCAGTATTTT
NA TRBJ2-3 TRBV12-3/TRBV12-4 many CASSLGMGTRLLDTQYF TGTGCCAGCAGTTTGGGTATGGGGACTCGTCTATTGGATACGCAGTATTTT
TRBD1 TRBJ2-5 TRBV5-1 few CASHKGDSDFQETQYF TGCGCCAGCCACAAGGGGGACAGCGATTTCCAAGAGACCCAGTACTTC
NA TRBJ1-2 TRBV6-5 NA CASSSLDTNYGYTF TGTGCCAGCAGTTCCCTCGACACCAACTATGGCTACACCTTC
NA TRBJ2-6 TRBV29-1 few CSVEGEGQGANVLTF TGCAGCGTTGAAGGCGAGGGGCAAGGGGCCAACGTCCTGACTTTC
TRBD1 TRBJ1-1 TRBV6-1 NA CASSDTGGANTEAFF TGTGCCAGCAGTGATACAGGGGGCGCGAACACTGAAGCTTTCTTT
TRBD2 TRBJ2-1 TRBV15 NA CATSRGVPSGRDEQFF TGTGCCACCAGCAGAGGCGTCCCTAGCGGGAGGGATGAGCAGTTCTTC
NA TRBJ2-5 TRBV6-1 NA CASSEGKGTQYF TGTGCCAGCAGTGAAGGAAAGGGGACCCAGTACTTC
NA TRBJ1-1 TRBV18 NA CASSPRQIVNTEAFF TGTGCCAGCTCACCAAGGCAGATTGTGAACACTGAAGCTTTCTTT
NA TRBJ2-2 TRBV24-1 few CATSDLENTGELFF TGTGCCACCAGTGATTTAGAGAACACCGGGGAGCTGTTTTTT
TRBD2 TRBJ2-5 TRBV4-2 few CASSQASGQETQYF TGTGCCAGCAGCCAAGCTAGCGGGCAAGAGACCCAGTACTTC
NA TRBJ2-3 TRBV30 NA CVMREPSTDTQYF TGTGTCATGCGAGAACCTAGCACAGATACGCAGTATTTT
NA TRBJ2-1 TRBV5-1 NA CASNQGGLNGNEQFF TGCGCCAGCAACCAAGGGGGGCTCAATGGCAATGAGCAGTTCTTC
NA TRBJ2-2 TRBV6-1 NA CASSRTCSRTGELFF TGTGCCAGCAGCCGTACATGCTCCCGGACCGGGGAGCTGTTTTTT
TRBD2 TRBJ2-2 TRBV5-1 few CASSFPSGSSGELFF TGCGCCAGCAGCTTCCCTAGCGGGAGCTCCGGGGAGCTGTTTTTT
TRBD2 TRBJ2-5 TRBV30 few CAWSFLAGKQETQYF TGTGCCTGGAGTTTCCTAGCGGGAAAGCAAGAGACCCAGTACTTC
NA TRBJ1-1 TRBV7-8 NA CASIGNTEAFF TGTGCCAGCATCGGTAACACTGAAGCTTTCTTT
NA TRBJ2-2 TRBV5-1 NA CASSPDSTNTGELFF TGCGCCAGCAGCCCGGACAGTACGAACACCGGGGAGCTGTTTTTT